This T cell receptor beta chain is from a study of blood T cell repertoires in COVID-19. Background on the study: COVID-19 samples from acute and convalescent phases originated in the United States, Italy and Spain. PBMCs, B-cell-depleted T cells, or T cells were the source of the cDNA or gDNA that made up the material.

The sample holds one count of this clone. Clones were sequenced by immunoSEQ multiplex PCR, and TCRdb holds only the in-frame ones, with some missing. The data show approximately 90,000 clones, with about nine tenths seen just once and about 5.5% held by the top ten. Enrolment of Seattle patients took place during active infection, and they were followed longitudinally. Per the germline V gene, CDR1 is MDHEN and CDR2 is SYDVKM. This CDR3 has 15 residues. V was clipped by 6 bases and J by 7 bases; unmatched bases: 14. The specimen was peripheral blood. This TCR was recovered from a man aged 55 to 70 with COVID-19, enrolled during active disease. The chain joins TRBV28 to TRBJ2-7; 8 nucleotides align to TRBD2. DNA of the CDR3: TGTGCCAGCAGCCCGGGGGGGGCGGGAGGCAAAGAGCAGTACTTC. Translated, it gives CASSPGGAGGKEQYF. Full variable domain (missing parts from reference TRBV28 and TRBJ2-7): DVKVTQSSRYLVKRTGEKVFLECVQDMDHENMFWYRQDPGLGLRLIYFSYDVKMKEKGDIPEGYSVSREKKERFSLILESASTNQTSMYLCASSPGGAGGKEQYFGPGTRLTVT.